This TCR beta chain was profiled in a study of tumor-infiltrating lymphocytes in primary liver carcinoma. The germline V gene encodes CDR1 LGHNA and CDR2 YNFKEQ. The CDR3 contains 17 residues. This clonotype appeared a single time. Germline is not matched at one junction end, which may reflect a read error. Using a constant-region primer together with ProtoScript II reverse transcriptase, TCR beta cDNA was made from roughly 520 ng of total RNA. Slightly modified ARM-PCR with three nested multiplex PCR rounds yielded TCR beta libraries. TRBV1-TRBV30 forward primers paired with a C-beta reverse primer were used in the first two PCR rounds, which ran approximately 10 cycles each. Each CDR3 protein gets one entry after TCRdb re-called the multiplex PCR reads with MiXCR. The sample lists tens of thousands of distinct CDR3 sequences; 76% were seen once. DNA and RNA were both co-extracted from about 19-30 mg of bulk tissue that had not been sorted.

The TCR comes from a middle-aged man with primary liver carcinoma and hepatitis B virus infection. V and J are TRBV4-2 and TRBJ1-1; 7 nucleotides agree with TRBD1. The sequenced sample was liver tumor tissue from sampling region 5. Subset described: tumor region T5, tumor centre. The CDR3 spells CTSSQEYRQGSWTEAFF. The CDR3 DNA reads TGTACCAGCAGCCAAGAGTACCGACAGGGTTCTTGGACTGAAGCTTTCTTT.